A selection of T cell receptor beta chains follows, all from one sample in a study of vaccination and CD4 T cells after COVID-19. No cognate antigen is known for these TCRs. A single record per CDR3 protein comes from TCRdb applying MiXCR to the PCR reads. The table shows about 19,000 distinct CDR3 sequences, with 43% occurring only once. The sample in question was CD4+ T cells from blood, cultured in vitro, obtained after SARS-CoV-2 vaccination. The receptors come from a human donor who had recovered from COVID-19. Both conserved end residues are part of each CDR3. A D gene is named only where the DNA matches it firmly. A row's size may be missing; if present it is once, few, many or a size class.

TGTGCCAGCAGGGCCGGGACTAGCGGGATCACCGGGGAGCTGTTTTTT,CASRAGTSGITGELFF,.,TRBJ2-2,TRBV27,TRBD2
TGTGCCAGCACCAGGACAGGGGTGAGTTCACCCCTCCACTTT,CASTRTGVSSPLHF,few,TRBJ1-6,TRBV2,TRBD1
TGTGCCAGCAGCCCTACCCTTACATTTGATGGCTACACCTTC,CASSPTLTFDGYTF,few,TRBJ1-2,TRBV7-9,.
TGCAGTGCTCGGGACAGGGAGGTCTCTGGAAACACCATATATTTT,CSARDREVSGNTIYF,few,TRBJ1-3,TRBV20-1,TRBD1
TGTGCCAGCAGCTCCCGACAGGGTCAGCCCCAGCATTTT,CASSSRQGQPQHF,.,TRBJ1-5,TRBV7-2,TRBD1
TGTGCCAGCAGTGCAAAGACAGGGAGAGAGACCCAGTACTTC,CASSAKTGRETQYF,.,TRBJ2-5,TRBV25-1,TRBD1
TGCAGTGCTAGAGATCTGAGGGGGAGGAACGGCGGGGAGCTGTTTTTT,CSARDLRGRNGGELFF,few,TRBJ2-2,TRBV20-1,.
TGTGCCAGCAGCTTAGTAAGGACTGGGTCACCCCTCCACTTT,CASSLVRTGSPLHF,.,TRBJ1-6,TRBV7-9,.
TGTGCCAGCAGCTTGGAACCCACCGGGACACCAGCCTACGAGCAGTACTTC,CASSLEPTGTPAYEQYF,.,TRBJ2-7,TRBV11-3,.
TGCAGTGCTAGAGGGGGTCCCTACGAGCAGTACTTC,CSARGGPYEQYF,.,TRBJ2-7,TRBV20-1,.
TGTGCCAGCAGCCTCACCTCGTACAGGGGACTAGGCTCGGGAAACACCATATATTTT,CASSLTSYRGLGSGNTIYF,.,TRBJ1-3,TRBV7-2,TRBD1